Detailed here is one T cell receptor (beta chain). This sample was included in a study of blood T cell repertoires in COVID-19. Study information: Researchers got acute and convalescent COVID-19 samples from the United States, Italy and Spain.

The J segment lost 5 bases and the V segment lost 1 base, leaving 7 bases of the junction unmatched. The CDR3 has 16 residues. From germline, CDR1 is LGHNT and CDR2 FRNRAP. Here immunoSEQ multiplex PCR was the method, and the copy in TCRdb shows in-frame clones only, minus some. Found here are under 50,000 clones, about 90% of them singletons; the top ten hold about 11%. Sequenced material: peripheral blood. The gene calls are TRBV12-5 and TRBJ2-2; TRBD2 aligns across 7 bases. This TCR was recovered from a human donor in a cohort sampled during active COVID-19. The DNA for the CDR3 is TGTGCTAGTGGTTTGGGTGCCGGGGGGTCGACCGGGGAGCTGTTTTTT. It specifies CASGLGAGGSTGELFF.